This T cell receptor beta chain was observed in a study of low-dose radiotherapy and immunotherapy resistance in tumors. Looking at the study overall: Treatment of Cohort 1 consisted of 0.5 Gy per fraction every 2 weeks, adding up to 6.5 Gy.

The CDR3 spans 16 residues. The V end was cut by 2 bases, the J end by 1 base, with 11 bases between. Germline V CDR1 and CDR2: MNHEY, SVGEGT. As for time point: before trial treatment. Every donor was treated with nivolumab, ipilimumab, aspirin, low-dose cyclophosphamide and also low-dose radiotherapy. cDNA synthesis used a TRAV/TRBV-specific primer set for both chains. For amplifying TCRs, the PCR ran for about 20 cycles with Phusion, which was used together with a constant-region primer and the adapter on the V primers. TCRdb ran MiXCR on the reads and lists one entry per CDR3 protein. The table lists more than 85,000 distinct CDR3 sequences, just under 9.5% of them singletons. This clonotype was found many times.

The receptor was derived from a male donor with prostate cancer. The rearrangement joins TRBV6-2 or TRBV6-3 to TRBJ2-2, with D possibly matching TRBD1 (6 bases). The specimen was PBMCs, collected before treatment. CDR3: CASSYRTDGNTGELFF. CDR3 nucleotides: TGTGCCAGCAGTTACCGGACAGATGGGAACACCGGGGAGCTGTTTTTT.